The clone carrying this TCR beta chain was counted many times. The antigen is undetermined. The entry originates in a study of human T cells and chemical hapten exposure. About the research overall: Cases of alopecia areata, totalis or universalis occurred in a predominantly female patient group. Study results and limitations: Expanded TCRs made up significantly more big CDR3 similarity clusters than controls did. With DPC sensitization, TCRs exceeding 1 in 1000 frequency showed no change.

Time point specified: pre-sensitization, week 0. Treatment in this sample: therapeutic diphenylcyclopropenone sensitization with weekly scalp DPC. Donation of samples came from alopecia patients who were 18 to 70 years old and suitable for DPC. Germline assignment: CDR1 SGHTA and CDR2 FQGTGA. V lost 5 bases, J lost 8 bases, and 17 bases stayed unmatched. The CDR3 covers 17 residues. TCRdb re-called the RACE reads through MiXCR, storing one row per CDR3 protein. The sample has about 120,000 distinct CDR3 sequences; roughly 13% are singletons. Here the sequenced sample was whole blood, taken in connection with sensitization to the hapten diphenylcyclopropenone (DPC). The chain couples TRBV7-3 to TRBJ2-1, with 8 nucleotides matching TRBD2. The receptor was derived from a woman aged 18 to 35 with alopecia areata. Some clones in this sample may be carry-over from other donors' samples. CDR3 nucleotides: TGTGCCAGCAGCCCCTCCCCACCGGGGGGGCCCGAGTATGAGCAGTTCTTC. This sequence encodes CASSPSPPGGPEYEQFF.